The clone carrying this TCR beta chain was detected a few times. Its antigen is unidentified. This entry comes from a study of early T cells in non-severe SARS-CoV-2 infection. Turning to the study itself: The sequenced material was bulk RNA from unsorted whole blood, and its chains were unpaired. Study outcomes and limitations: A preference for anti-spike CD8 responses marked VDJdb matching, which missed private and CD4 specificities.

Unique molecular identifiers (one per individual cDNA molecule) were attached. A single record per CDR3 protein comes from TCRdb applying MiXCR to the 5' RACE reads. This sample has under 40,000 distinct CDR3 sequences, with approximately 6.1% found just once. V was cut by 2 bases and J by 3 bases, with 7 bases left in between. Germline loops: CDR1 SGHAT, CDR2 FQNNGV. CDR3 size: 14 residues. The sample was whole blood. This receptor was taken from an adult who was a healthcare worker with PCR-confirmed SARS-CoV-2 infection or an uninfected control (not recorded which). The gene calls are TRBV11-2 and TRBJ2-2; no firm D call. The CDR3 bases are TGTGCCAGCAGCTTATTACAGCACACCGGGGAGCTGTTTTTT. This sequence encodes CASSLLQHTGELFF.